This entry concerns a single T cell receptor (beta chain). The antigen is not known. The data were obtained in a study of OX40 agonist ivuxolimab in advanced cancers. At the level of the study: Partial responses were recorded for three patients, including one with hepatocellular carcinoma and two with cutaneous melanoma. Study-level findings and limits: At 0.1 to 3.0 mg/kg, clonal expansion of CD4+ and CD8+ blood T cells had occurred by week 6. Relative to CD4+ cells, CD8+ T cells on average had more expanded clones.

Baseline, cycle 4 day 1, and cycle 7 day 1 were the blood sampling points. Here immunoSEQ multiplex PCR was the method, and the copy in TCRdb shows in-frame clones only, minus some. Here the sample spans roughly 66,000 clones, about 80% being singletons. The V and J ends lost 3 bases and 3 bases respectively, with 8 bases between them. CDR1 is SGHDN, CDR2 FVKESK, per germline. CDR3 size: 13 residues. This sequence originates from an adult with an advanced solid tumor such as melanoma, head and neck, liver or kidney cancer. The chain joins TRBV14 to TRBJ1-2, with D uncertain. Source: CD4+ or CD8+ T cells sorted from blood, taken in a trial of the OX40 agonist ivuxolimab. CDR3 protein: CASSQERYYGYTF. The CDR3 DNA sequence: TGTGCCAGCAGCCAGGAGCGGTACTATGGCTACACCTTC.